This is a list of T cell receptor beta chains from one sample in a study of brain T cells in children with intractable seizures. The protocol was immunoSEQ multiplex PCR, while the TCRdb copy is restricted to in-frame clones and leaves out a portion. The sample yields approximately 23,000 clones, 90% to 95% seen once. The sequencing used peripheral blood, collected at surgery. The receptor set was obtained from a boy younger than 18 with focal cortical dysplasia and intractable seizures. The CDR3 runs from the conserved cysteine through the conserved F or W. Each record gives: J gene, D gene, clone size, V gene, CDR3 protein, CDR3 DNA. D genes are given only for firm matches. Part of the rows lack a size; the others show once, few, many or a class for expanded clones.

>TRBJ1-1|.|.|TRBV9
CASSVGGDLLWSTEAFF
TGTGCCAGCAGCGTAGGAGGGGACCTCCTGTGGAGCACTGAAGCTTTCTTT
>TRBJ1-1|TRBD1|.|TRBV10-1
CASRPGTGNTEAFF
TGCGCCAGCAGACCTGGGACAGGAAACACTGAAGCTTTCTTT
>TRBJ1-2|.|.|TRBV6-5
CASSYGNGGYTF
TGTGCCAGCAGTTACGGAAACGGGGGCTACACCTTC
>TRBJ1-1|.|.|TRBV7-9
CASSPRGGNTEAFF
TGTGCCAGCAGCCCCCGAGGGGGTAACACTGAAGCTTTCTTT
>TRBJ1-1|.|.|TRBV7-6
CASSSDSINTEAFF
TGTGCCAGCAGTTCTGACAGTATCAACACTGAAGCTTTCTTT
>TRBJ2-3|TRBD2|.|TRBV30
CAWRDPGGRAPDTQYF
TGTGCCTGGAGGGATCCCGGCGGGAGGGCACCAGATACGCAGTATTTT
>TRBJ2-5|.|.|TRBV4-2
CASSRALRHSQETQYF
TGTGCCAGCAGCCGCGCCTTACGCCACAGCCAAGAGACCCAGTACTTC
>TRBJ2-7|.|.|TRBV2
CASRKGQGGRGVQYF
TGTGCCAGCCGTAAAGGCCAGGGCGGTCGGGGTGTGCAGTACTTC
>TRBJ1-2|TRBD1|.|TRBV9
CASSVDLPGQGDYGYTF
TGTGCCAGCAGCGTAGATTTACCGGGACAGGGGGACTATGGCTACACCTTC
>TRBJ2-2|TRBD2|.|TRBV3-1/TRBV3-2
CASSGDVAGIDTGELFF
TGTGCCAGCAGCGGGGACGTAGCGGGGATAGACACCGGGGAGCTGTTTTTT
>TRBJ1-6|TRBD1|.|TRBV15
CATRWDRGGSPLHF
TGTGCCACCAGGTGGGACAGGGGAGGGTCACCCCTCCACTTT
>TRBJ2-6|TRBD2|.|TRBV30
CAGILGGRGSGANVLTF
TGTGCCGGAATCCTAGGAGGGAGGGGCTCTGGGGCCAACGTCCTGACTTTC
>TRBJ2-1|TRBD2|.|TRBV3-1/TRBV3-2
CASSQDNSGTSGANEQFF
TGTGCCAGCAGCCAAGACAACTCAGGGACTAGCGGGGCCAATGAGCAGTTCTTC
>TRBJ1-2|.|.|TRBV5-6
CASSLAASKNYGYTF
TGTGCCAGCAGCTTGGCAGCCTCAAAGAACTATGGCTACACCTTC
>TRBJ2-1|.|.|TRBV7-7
CASSLKGFEQFF
TGTGCCAGCAGCTTAAAGGGATTTGAGCAGTTCTTC
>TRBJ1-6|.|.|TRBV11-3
CALRVSYNSPLHF
TGTGCCCTGAGGGTCTCCTATAATTCACCCCTCCACTTT
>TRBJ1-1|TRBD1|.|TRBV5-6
CASSLTGANTEAFF
TGTGCCAGCAGCTTGACAGGGGCAAACACTGAAGCTTTCTTT
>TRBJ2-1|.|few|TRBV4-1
CASSYPGSRREQFF
TGCGCCAGCAGCTACCCGGGTAGCCGAAGAGAGCAGTTCTTC
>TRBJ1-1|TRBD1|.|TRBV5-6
CASSWGQGAIKEAFF
TGTGCCAGCAGCTGGGGACAGGGGGCGATTAAAGAAGCTTTCTTT
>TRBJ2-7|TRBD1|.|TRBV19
CASSNRGIYEQYF
TGTGCCAGTAGTAACAGGGGAATCTACGAGCAGTACTTC
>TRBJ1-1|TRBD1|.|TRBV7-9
CASSLETGGTTEAFF
TGTGCCAGCAGCTTAGAGACAGGGGGCACCACTGAAGCTTTCTTT
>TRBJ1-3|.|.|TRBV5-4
CASSLAAEGGNTIYF
TGTGCCAGCAGCTTGGCGGCCGAGGGAGGGAACACCATATATTTT
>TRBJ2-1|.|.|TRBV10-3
CAIKGERVSNEQFF
TGTGCCATCAAGGGGGAGAGAGTGAGCAATGAGCAGTTCTTC
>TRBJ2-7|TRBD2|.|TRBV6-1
CASSETSGGAYEQYF
TGTGCCAGCAGTGAAACTAGCGGGGGTGCCTACGAGCAGTACTTC
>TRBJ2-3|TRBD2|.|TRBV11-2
CASSTGTRVFTDTQYF
TGTGCCAGCAGCACCGGGACTAGAGTATTCACAGATACGCAGTATTTT
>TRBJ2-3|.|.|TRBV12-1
CASSLIAGGADTQYF
TGTGCCAGCAGCCTTATAGCGGGAGGGGCAGATACGCAGTATTTT
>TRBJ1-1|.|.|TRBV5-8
CASSSGILSTDNTEAFF
TGTGCCAGCAGCTCCGGGATACTCTCAACAGACAACACTGAAGCTTTCTTT
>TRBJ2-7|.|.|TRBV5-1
CASSLGRDYEQYF
TGCGCCAGCAGCTTGGGTCGCGACTACGAGCAGTACTTC
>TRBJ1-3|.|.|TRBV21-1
CASSEPQGAPGNTIYF
TGTGCCAGCAGCGAACCGCAGGGGGCGCCCGGAAACACCATATATTTT
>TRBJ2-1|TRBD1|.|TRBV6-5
CACQDRYNEQFF
TGTGCCTGTCAGGACAGGTACAATGAGCAGTTCTTC
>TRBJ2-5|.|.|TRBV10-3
CAISEGLRQETQYF
TGTGCCATCAGTGAGGGACTGCGCCAAGAGACCCAGTACTTC
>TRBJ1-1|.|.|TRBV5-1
CASSLAKGASEAFF
TGCGCCAGCAGCTTGGCCAAGGGAGCATCTGAAGCTTTCTTT
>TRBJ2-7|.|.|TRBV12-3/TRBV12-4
CASSLDITGEQYF
TGTGCCAGCAGCCTCGACATTACTGGCGAGCAGTACTTC
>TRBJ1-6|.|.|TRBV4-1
CASSQEAGADIVGF
TGCGCCAGCAGCCAAGAAGCGGGGGCAGACATAGTCGGGTTT
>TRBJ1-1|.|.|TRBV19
CASSGGGIVDAFF
TGTGCCAGTAGTGGAGGGGGGATCGTGGATGCTTTCTTT
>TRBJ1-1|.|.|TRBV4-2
CASSQVLADLNTEAFF
TGTGCCAGCAGCCAAGTTTTAGCGGATCTGAACACTGAAGCTTTCTTT
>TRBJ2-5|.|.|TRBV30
CAWSYRVRETQYF
TGTGCCTGGAGTTACAGGGTGAGGGAGACCCAGTACTTC
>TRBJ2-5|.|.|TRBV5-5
CASSLDLISSQYF
TGTGCCAGCAGTCTGGACCTAATATCGTCCCAGTACTTC
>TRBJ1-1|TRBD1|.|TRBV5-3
CARSPVGQGLFTEAFF
TGTGCCAGAAGCCCCGTGGGACAGGGCCTTTTCACTGAAGCTTTCTTT
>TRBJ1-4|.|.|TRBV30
CAWSTNKENEKLFF
TGTGCCTGGAGTACGAATAAGGAAAATGAAAAACTGTTTTTT
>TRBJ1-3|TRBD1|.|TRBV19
CASSMRGRPSSGNTIYF
TGTGCCAGTAGTATGAGGGGGCGCCCGAGCTCTGGAAACACCATATATTTT
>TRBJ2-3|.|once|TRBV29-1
CSVARGAGDTQYF
TGCAGCGTCGCTCGCGGGGCGGGGGATACGCAGTATTTT
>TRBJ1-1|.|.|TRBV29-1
CSVEVQGGTEAFF
TGCAGCGTTGAAGTGCAGGGCGGCACTGAAGCTTTCTTT
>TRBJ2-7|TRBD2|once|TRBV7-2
CASSFFAAGGASYEQYF
TGTGCCAGCAGCTTTTTTGCGGCCGGGGGGGCTTCCTACGAGCAGTACTTC
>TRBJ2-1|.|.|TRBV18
CASSPQRQGYEQFF
TGTGCCAGCTCACCACAACGGCAGGGCTATGAGCAGTTCTTC
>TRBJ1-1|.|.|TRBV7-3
CASSLGGLTEAFF
TGTGCCAGCAGCTTAGGAGGGTTGACTGAAGCTTTCTTT
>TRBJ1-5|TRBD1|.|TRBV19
CASRTLYRGSNQPQHF
TGTGCCAGTAGAACCTTATACAGGGGGAGCAATCAGCCCCAGCATTTT
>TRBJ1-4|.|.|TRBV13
CASSSGQDGNEKLFF
TGTGCCAGCAGCTCGGGACAAGACGGGAATGAAAAACTGTTTTTT
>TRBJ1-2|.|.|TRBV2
CASSDEPFYGYTF
TGTGCCAGCAGTGACGAACCGTTCTATGGCTACACCTTC